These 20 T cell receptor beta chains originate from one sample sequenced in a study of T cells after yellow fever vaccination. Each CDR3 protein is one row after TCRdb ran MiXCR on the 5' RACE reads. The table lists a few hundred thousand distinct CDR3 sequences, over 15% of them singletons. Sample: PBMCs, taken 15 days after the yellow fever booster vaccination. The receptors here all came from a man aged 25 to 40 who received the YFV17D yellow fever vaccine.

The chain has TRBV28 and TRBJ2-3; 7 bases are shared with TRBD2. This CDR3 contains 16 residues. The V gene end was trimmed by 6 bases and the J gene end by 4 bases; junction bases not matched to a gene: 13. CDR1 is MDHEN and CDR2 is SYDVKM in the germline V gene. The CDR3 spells CASRGLAVLSADTQYF. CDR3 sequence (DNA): TGTGCCAGCAGGGGGCTAGCGGTTCTAAGCGCAGATACGCAGTATTTT.

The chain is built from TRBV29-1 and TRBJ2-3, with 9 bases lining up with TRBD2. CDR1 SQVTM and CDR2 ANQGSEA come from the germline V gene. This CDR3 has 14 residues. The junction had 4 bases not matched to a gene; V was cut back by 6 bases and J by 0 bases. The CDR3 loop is CSVRTSESTDTQYF. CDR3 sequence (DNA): TGCAGCGTCCGGACTAGCGAGAGCACAGATACGCAGTATTTT.

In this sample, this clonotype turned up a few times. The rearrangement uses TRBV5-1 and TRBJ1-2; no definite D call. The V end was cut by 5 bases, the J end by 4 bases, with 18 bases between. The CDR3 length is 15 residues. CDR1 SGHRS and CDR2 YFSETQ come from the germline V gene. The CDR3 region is CASSLNLGATYGYTF. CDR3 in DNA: TGCGCCAGCAGTTTGAACCTCGGTGCCACCTATGGCTACACCTTC.

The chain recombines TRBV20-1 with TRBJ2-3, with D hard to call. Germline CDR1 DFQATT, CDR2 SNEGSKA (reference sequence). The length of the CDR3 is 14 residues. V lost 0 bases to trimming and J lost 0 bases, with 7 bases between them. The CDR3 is CSARDRMSTDTQYF. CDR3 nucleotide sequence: TGCAGTGCTAGAGACAGGATGAGCACAGATACGCAGTATTTT.

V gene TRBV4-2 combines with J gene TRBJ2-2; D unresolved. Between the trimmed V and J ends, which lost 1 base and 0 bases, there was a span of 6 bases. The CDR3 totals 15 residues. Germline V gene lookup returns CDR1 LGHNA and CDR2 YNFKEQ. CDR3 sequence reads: CASSQVIANTGELFF. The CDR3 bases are TGTGCCAGCAGCCAAGTTATCGCGAACACCGGGGAGCTGTTTTTT.

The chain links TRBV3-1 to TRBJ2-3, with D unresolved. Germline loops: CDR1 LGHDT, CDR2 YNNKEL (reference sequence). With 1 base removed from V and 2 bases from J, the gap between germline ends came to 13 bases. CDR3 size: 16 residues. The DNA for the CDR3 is TGTGCCAGCAGCCAAGCCCCGGACCTAATCACAGATACGCAGTATTTT. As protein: CASSQAPDLITDTQYF.

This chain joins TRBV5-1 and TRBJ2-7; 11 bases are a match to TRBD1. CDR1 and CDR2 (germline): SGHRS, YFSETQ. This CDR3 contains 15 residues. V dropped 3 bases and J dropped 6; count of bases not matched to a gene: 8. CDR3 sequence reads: CASSSDRGQGSEQYF. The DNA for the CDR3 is TGCGCCAGCAGCTCGGACAGGGGGCAGGGTTCCGAGCAGTACTTC.

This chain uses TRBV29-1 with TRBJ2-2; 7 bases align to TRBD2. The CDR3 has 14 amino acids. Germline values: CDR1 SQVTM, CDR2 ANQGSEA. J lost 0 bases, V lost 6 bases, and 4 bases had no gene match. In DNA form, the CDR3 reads TGCAGCGTCGCTAGCGGATCGAACACCGGGGAGCTGTTTTTT. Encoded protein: CSVASGSNTGELFF.

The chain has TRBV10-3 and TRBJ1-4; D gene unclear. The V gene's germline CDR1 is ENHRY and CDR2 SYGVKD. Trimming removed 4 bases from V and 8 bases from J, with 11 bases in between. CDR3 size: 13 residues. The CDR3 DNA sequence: TGTGCCATCAGTGCTGGAAAAGGAGAAAAACTGTTTTTT. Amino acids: CAISAGKGEKLFF.

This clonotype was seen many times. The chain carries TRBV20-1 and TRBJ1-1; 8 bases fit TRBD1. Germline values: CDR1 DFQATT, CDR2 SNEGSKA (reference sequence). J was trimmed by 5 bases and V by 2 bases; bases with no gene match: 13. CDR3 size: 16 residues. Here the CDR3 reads CSARNTGTGESTEAFF. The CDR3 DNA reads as TGCAGTGCTAGAAATACCGGGACAGGAGAATCGACTGAAGCTTTCTTT.

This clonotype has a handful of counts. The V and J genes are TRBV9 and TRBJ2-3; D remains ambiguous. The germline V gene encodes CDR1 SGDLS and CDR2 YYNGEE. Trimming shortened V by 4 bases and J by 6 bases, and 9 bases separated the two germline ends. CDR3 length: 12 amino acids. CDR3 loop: CASSRISDTQYF. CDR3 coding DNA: TGTGCCAGCAGCCGTATAAGCGATACGCAGTATTTT.

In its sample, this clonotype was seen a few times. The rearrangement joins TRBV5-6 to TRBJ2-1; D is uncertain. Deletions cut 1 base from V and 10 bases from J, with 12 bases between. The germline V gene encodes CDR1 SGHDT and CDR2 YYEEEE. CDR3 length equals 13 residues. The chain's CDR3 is CASSLKVPSEQFF. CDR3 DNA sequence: TGTGCCAGCAGCTTGAAGGTCCCAAGCGAGCAGTTCTTC.

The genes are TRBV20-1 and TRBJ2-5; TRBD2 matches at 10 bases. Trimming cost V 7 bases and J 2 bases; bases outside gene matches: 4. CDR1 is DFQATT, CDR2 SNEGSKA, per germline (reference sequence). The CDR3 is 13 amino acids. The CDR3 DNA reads TGCAGTGGGCTAGCGGGAGTACAAGAGACCCAGTACTTC. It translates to CSGLAGVQETQYF.

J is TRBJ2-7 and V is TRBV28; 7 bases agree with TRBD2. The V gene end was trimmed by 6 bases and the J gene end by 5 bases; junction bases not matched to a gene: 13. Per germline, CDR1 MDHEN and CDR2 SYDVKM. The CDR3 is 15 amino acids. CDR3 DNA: TGTGCCAGCAGGGTCCAAGTTACTAGCGTAGACGAGCAGTACTTC. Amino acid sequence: CASRVQVTSVDEQYF. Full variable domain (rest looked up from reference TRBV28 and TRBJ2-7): DVKVTQSSRYLVKRTGEKVFLECVQDMDHENMFWYRQDPGLGLRLIYFSYDVKMKEKGDIPEGYSVSREKKERFSLILESASTNQTSMYLCASRVQVTSVDEQYFGPGTRLTVT.

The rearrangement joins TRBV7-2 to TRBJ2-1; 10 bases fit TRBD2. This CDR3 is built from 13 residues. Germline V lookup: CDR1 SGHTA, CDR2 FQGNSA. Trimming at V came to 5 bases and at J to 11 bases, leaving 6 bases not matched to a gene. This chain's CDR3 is CASSVSSGRQQFF. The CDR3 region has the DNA TGTGCCAGCAGCGTTTCTAGCGGGAGACAGCAGTTCTTC.

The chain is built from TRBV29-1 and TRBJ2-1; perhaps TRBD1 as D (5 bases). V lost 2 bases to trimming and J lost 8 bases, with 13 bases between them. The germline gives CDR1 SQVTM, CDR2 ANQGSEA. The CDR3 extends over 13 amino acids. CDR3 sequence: CSVERGHDYEQFF. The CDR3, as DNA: TGCAGCGTTGAAAGAGGACACGATTATGAGCAGTTCTTC.

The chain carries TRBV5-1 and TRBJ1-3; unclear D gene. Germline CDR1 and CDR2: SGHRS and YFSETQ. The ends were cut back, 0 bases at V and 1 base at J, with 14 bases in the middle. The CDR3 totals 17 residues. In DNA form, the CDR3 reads TGCGCCAGCAGCTTGGGGGTTTCCATCGCGTCTGGAAACACCATATATTTT. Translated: CASSLGVSIASGNTIYF. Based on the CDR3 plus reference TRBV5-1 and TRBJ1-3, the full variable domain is KAGVTQTPRYLIKTRGQQVTLSCSPISGHRSVSWYQQTPGQGLQFLFEYFSETQRNKGNFPGRFSGRQFSNSRSEMNVSTLELGDSALYLCASSLGVSIASGNTIYFGEGSWLTVV.

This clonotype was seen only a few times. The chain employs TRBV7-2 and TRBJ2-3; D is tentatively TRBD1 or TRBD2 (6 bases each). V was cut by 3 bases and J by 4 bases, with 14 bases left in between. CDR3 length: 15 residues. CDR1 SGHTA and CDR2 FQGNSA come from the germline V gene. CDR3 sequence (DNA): TGTGCCAGCAGCTTGGGGGGCCCTAGCCCAGATACGCAGTATTTT. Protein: CASSLGGPSPDTQYF.

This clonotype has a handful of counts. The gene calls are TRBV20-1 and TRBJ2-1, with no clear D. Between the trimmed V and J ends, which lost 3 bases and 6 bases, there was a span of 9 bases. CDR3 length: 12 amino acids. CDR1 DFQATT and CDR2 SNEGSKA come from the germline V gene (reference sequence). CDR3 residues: CSASRKVNEQFF. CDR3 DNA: TGCAGTGCTAGTCGGAAGGTCAATGAGCAGTTCTTC.

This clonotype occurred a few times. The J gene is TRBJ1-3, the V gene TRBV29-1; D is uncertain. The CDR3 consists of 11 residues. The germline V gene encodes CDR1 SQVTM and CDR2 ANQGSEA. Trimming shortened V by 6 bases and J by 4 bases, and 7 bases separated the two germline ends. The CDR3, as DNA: TGCAGCGTCCTGGGGGGAAACACCATATATTTT. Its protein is CSVLGGNTIYF.